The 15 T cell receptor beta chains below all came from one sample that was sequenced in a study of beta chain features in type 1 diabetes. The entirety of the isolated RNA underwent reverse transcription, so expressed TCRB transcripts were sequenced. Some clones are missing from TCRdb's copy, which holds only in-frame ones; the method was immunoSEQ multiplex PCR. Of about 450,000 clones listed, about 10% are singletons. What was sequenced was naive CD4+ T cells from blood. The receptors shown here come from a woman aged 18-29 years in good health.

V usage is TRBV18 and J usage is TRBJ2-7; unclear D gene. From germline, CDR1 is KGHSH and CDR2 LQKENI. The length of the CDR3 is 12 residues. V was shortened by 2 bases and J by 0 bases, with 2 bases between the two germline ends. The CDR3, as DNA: TGTGCCAGCTCACCAGACTCCTACGAGCAGTACGTC. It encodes CASSPDSYEQYV.

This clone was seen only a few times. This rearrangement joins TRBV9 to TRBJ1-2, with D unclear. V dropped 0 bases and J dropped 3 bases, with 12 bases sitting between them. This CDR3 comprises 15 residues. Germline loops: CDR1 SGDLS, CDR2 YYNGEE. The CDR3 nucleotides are TGTGCCAGCAGCGTAGTGTACAGAAATGACTATGGCTACACCTTC. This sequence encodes CASSVVYRNDYGYTF.

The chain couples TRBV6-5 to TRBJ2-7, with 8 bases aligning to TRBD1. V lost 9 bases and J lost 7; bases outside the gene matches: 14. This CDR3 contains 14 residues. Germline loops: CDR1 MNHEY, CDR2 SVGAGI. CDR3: CASRPGQEMREQYF. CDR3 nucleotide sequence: TGTGCCAGTAGACCGGGACAGGAGATGAGGGAGCAGTACTTC.

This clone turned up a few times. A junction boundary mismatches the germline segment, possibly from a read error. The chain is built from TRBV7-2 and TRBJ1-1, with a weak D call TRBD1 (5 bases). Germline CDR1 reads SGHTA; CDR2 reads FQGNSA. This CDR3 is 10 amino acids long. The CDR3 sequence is CASSLGPRQW. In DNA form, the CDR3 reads TGTGCCAGCAGCTTAGGCCCCCGACAGTGG. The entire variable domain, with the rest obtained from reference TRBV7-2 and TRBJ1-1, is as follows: GAGVSQSPSNKVTEKGKDVELRCDPISGHTALYWYRQSLGQGLEFLIYFQGNSAPDKSGLPSDRFSAERTGGSVSTLTIQRTQQEDSAVYLCASSLGPRQWGQGTRLTVV.

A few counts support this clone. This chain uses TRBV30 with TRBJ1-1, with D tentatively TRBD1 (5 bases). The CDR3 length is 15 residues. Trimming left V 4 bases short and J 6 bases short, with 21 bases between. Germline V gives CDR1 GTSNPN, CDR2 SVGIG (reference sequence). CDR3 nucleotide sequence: TGTGCCTGGACCTTGACAGTAGGGTTCCTATCTGAAGCTTTCTTT. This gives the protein CAWTLTVGFLSEAFF.

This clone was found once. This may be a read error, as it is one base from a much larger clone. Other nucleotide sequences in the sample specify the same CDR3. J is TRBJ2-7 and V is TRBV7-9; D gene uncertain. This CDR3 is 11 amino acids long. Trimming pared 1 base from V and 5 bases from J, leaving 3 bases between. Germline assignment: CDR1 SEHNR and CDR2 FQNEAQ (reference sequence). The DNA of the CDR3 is TGTGCCAGCAGCTTAGGGGACGAGCAGTACTTC. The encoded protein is CASSLGDEQYF.

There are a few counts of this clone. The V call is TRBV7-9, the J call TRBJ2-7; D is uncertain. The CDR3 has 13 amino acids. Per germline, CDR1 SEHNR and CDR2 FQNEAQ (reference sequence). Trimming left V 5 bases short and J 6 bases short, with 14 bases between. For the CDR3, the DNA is TGTGCCAGCAGCCCGCTGCTGGGCTCCGAGCAGTACGTC. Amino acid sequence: CASSPLLGSEQYV.

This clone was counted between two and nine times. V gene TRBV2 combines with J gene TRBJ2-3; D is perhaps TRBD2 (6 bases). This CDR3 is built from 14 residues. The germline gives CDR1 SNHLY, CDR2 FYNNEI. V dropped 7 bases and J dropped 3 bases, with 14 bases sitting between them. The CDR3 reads CASTGRRVTDTQYF. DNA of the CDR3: TGTGCCAGCACCGGTCGGAGGGTAACAGATACGCAGTATTTT. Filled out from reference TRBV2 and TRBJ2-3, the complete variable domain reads EPEVTQTPSHQVTQMGQEVILRCVPISNHLYFYWYRQILGQKVEFLVSFYNNEISEKSEIFDDQFSVERPDGSNFTLKIRSTKLEDSAMYFCASTGRRVTDTQYFGPGTRLTVL.

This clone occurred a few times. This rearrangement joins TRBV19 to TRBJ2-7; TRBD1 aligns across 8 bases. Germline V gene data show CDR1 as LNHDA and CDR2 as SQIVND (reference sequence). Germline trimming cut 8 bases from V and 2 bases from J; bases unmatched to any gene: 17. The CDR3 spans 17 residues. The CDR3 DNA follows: TGTGCCAGTTCCCGGCGGGACAGGACCTCCGGGACCTACGAGCAGTACTTC. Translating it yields CASSRRDRTSGTYEQYF. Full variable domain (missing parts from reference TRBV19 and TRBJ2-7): DGGITQSPKYLFRKEGQNVTLSCEQNLNHDAMYWYRQDPGQGLRLIYYSQIVNDFQKGDIAEGYSVSREKKESFPLTVTSAQKNPTAFYLCASSRRDRTSGTYEQYFGPGTRLTVT.

The DNA for the CDR3 is TGCGCCAGCAGCTGGGGCTCGGGAATATACAATGAGCAGTTCTTC. Translating it yields CASSWGSGIYNEQFF. The J gene is TRBJ2-1, the V gene TRBV5-1, with D perhaps given as TRBD1 or TRBD2 (5 bases each). This CDR3 contains 15 residues. V was shortened by 3 bases and J by 4 bases, with 14 bases between the two germline ends. Germline V lookup: CDR1 SGHRS, CDR2 YFSETQ.

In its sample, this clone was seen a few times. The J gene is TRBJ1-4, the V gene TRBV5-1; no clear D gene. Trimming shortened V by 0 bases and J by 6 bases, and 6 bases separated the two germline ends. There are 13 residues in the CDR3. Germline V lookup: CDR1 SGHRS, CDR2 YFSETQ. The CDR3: CASSLEGYEKLFF. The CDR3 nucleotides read TGCGCCAGCAGCTTGGAAGGGTATGAAAAACTGTTTTTT.

The CDR3 region is CAWSSDNGGQPQHF. The CDR3 DNA is TGTGCCTGGAGTTCGGACAACGGGGGACAGCCCCAGCATTTT. The V and J genes are TRBV30 and TRBJ1-5; D may be TRBD1 (5 bases). This CDR3 has 14 amino acids. In germline, CDR1 is GTSNPN, CDR2 SVGIG (reference sequence). Trimming removed 2 bases from V and 7 bases from J, with 15 bases in between.

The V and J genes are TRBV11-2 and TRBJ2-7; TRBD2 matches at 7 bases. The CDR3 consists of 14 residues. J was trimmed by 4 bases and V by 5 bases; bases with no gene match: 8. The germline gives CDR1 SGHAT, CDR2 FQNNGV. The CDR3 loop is CASSRGVTDYEQYF. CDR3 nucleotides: TGTGCCAGCAGCCGGGGGGTAACGGATTACGAGCAGTACTTC.

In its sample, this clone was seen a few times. The CDR3 loop is CASGLADPFGTSSYEQYF. The CDR3 region has the DNA TGTGCTAGTGGTTTGGCGGACCCCTTCGGGACGAGCTCCTACGAGCAGTACTTC. The chain joins TRBV12-5 to TRBJ2-7; perhaps D is TRBD1 or TRBD2 (5 bases each). V dropped 1 base and J dropped 0 bases, with 19 bases sitting between them. The germline CDR1 and CDR2 sequences are LGHNT and FRNRAP. The length of the CDR3 is 18 residues.

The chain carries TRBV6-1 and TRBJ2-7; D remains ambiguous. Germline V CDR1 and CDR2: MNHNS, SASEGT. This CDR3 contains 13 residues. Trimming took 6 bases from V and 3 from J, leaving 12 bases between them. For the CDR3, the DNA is TGTGCCAGCAGAGACATCGAAAACTACGAGCAGTACGTC. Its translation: CASRDIENYEQYV.